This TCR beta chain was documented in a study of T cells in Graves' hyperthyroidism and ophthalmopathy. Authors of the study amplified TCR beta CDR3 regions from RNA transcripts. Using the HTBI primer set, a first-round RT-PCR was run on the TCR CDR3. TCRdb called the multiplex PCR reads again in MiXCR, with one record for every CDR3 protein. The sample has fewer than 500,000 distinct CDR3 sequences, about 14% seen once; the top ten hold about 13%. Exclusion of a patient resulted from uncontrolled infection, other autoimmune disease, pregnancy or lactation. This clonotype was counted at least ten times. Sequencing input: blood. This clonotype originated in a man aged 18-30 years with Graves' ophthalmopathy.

The CDR3 DNA reads as TGTGCCAGCGCACCTCATCGGACTAGCGACTCCTACGAGCAGTACTTC. It codes for CASAPHRTSDSYEQYF. V gene TRBV7-3 combines with J gene TRBJ2-7; 9 positions match TRBD2. The CDR3 sequence is 16 residues long. Trimming took 8 bases from V and 0 from J; bases not matched to a gene: 11. Germline CDR1 and CDR2: SGHTA and FQGTGA.